This T cell receptor beta chain is from a study of blood T cell repertoires in COVID-19. Looking at the study overall: Sources were T cells, B-cell-depleted T cells, or PBMCs; the material itself was cDNA or gDNA.

Data came from immunoSEQ multiplex PCR; TCRdb stores just in-frame clones and leaves some out. Of under 55,000 clones in the sample, roughly four fifths were seen once. Germline V gives CDR1 SGHVS, CDR2 FQNEAQ. There are 19 residues in the CDR3. V dropped 3 bases and J dropped 3; count of bases not matched to a gene: 19. The sequencing sample was made of peripheral blood. The TCR comes from a human donor in a cohort sampled during active COVID-19. The chain uses TRBV7-8 and TRBJ2-7, with 8 bases lining up with TRBD2. CDR3 in DNA: TGTGCCAGCAGCTTCGGTTTAAGGACTAGCCCCGAAAGGGGCTACGAGCAGTACTTC. Translated, it gives CASSFGLRTSPERGYEQYF. The whole variable domain, filled in from reference TRBV7-8 and TRBJ2-7, reads GAGVSQSPRYKVAKRGQDVALRCDPISGHVSLFWYQQALGQGPEFLTYFQNEAQLDKSGLPSDRFFAERPEGSVSTLKIQRTQQEDSAVYLCASSFGLRTSPERGYEQYFGPGTRLTVT.